This T cell receptor beta chain came from a study of blood T cell repertoires in COVID-19. Study overall: Some COVID-19 samples were acute and others convalescent; all came from the United States, Italy and Spain. The analysed material was cDNA or gDNA that came from T cells, B-cell-depleted T cells, or PBMCs.

The germline V gene has CDR1 LGHNA and CDR2 YSLEER. The V gene end was trimmed by 0 bases and the J gene end by 6 bases; junction bases not matched to a gene: 20. CDR3 size: 20 residues. In the original processing: Nucleated cell counts were estimated from reference gene primer amplification. Generated by immunoSEQ multiplex PCR, the TCRdb table keeps only in-frame clones and is missing some. That table gives V, J and clone size, and the DNA gave D and trimming. The repertoire includes 55,000 to 75,000 clones, around 87% of them detected once, and around 8% sits in the top ten. This TCR came from a man aged 50 to 60 with active COVID-19. Material: peripheral blood. The chain has TRBV4-3 and TRBJ2-1, with TRBD2 matching over 7 bases. CDR3 protein: CASSQERATSRLRDRNEQFF. The CDR3 nucleotides are TGCGCCAGCAGCCAAGAGCGGGCGACTAGCCGCCTGAGGGACCGCAATGAGCAGTTCTTC.